These 19 T cell receptor beta chains came from one sample sequenced in a study of control samples from healthy donors and cancer patients. Profiled with immunoSEQ multiplex PCR; TCRdb holds only in-frame clones, not every one. This table has roughly 150,000 clones, roughly 92% appearing once. Material for sequencing was blood. The receptors come from a woman aged 30 to 39 in good health.

The genes are TRBV25-1 and TRBJ1-5; no reliable D call. In germline, CDR1 is MGHDK, CDR2 SYGVNS. With 0 bases removed from V and 6 bases from J, the gap between germline ends came to 6 bases. This CDR3 has 13 residues. CDR3 protein: CASSEYASQPQHF. The CDR3 DNA follows: TGTGCCAGCAGTGAATATGCATCTCAGCCCCAGCATTTT.

This chain links TRBV28 with TRBJ2-2, with TRBD2 identical over 15 bases. The germline V gene has CDR1 MDHEN and CDR2 SYDVKM. V was pared by 0 bases and J by 4 bases, with 6 bases of the junction left unmatched. The length of the CDR3 is 19 residues. CDR3 loop: CASSLWGLAGGTATGELFF. The CDR3 nucleotides are TGTGCCAGCAGTTTATGGGGACTAGCGGGAGGAACCGCCACCGGGGAGCTGTTTTTT.

DNA of the CDR3: TGTGCCAGCAGTGACGGCAGGGGAGGCGAGACCCAGTACTTC. It translates to CASSDGRGGETQYF. This chain connects TRBV6-1 to TRBJ2-5; D assignment may be TRBD1 or TRBD2 (6 bases each). Trimming took 3 bases from V and 5 from J, leaving 13 bases between them. The CDR3 is made up of 14 amino acids. Germline CDR1 is MNHNS and CDR2 is SASEGT.

V is TRBV29-1 and J is TRBJ2-1; D is possibly TRBD1 (6 bases). V was pared by 4 bases and J by 4 bases, with 8 bases between. The CDR3 spans 12 residues. Germline-derived CDR1 and CDR2 are SQVTM and ANQGSEA. As DNA, the CDR3 is TGCAGCGTTGGACAGGCATACAATGAGCAGTTCTTC. This sequence encodes CSVGQAYNEQFF.

V gene TRBV3-1 (or the pseudogene TRBV3-2) combines with J gene TRBJ2-7; D unclear. V was pared by 4 bases and J by 3 bases, with 4 bases between. Looked up from germline, CDR1 is LGHDT and CDR2 is YNNKEL (reference sequence). The CDR3 is made up of 11 amino acids. The CDR3 sequence is CASSLNYEQYF. CDR3 in DNA: TGTGCCAGCAGCCTCAACTACGAGCAGTACTTC.

The V call is TRBV19, the J call TRBJ1-5, with D hard to call. The CDR3 has 14 residues. Germline-derived CDR1 and CDR2 are LNHDA and SQIVND (reference sequence). The V gene lost 4 bases and the J gene lost 6 bases, with 13 bases spanning the gap. The CDR3 nucleotides are TGTGCCAGTAGTAAGGGAAGGGCTCCTCAGCCCCAGCATTTT. Translated, it gives CASSKGRAPQPQHF.

The chain employs TRBV7-2 and TRBJ2-7; possible D gene TRBD1, 6 bases. This CDR3 has 14 residues. In germline, CDR1 is SGHTA, CDR2 FQGNSA. Trimming cost V 7 bases and J 3 bases, with 16 bases left between them. CDR3 in DNA: TGTGCCAGCACCCCGTACAGGGCGGACTACGAGCAGTACTTC. It is translated as CASTPYRADYEQYF.

The V call is TRBV10-3, the J call TRBJ2-5; D is undetermined. V was trimmed by 2 bases and J by 9 bases, leaving 16 bases between them. CDR1 and CDR2 from the germline V gene are ENHRY and SYGVKD. CDR3 length: 14 amino acids. The CDR3 sequence: CAISERPGQQAQYF. The CDR3 bases are TGTGCCATCAGTGAGAGGCCAGGCCAACAAGCCCAGTACTTC.

The CDR3 sequence: CASSPGLASLNTQYF. CDR3 nucleotide sequence: TGCGCCAGCAGCCCGGGACTAGCGTCCTTGAATACGCAGTATTTT. The rearrangement links TRBV10-1 to TRBJ2-3, with 10 bases aligning to TRBD2. J lost 7 bases, V lost 6 bases, and 10 bases had no gene match. Germline assignment: CDR1 WNHNN and CDR2 SYGVQD (reference sequence). This CDR3 comprises 15 residues.

The chain joins TRBV27 to TRBJ2-7; 9 nucleotides match TRBD2. Germline-derived CDR1 and CDR2 are MNHEY and SMNVEV (reference sequence). The V gene end was trimmed by 2 bases and the J gene end by 10 bases; junction bases not matched to a gene: 6. The CDR3 loop spans 13 amino acids. The CDR3 region is CASSLAGGDVQYF. As DNA, the CDR3 is TGTGCCAGCAGTTTAGCGGGGGGGGATGTTCAGTACTTC.

The rearrangement links TRBV15 to TRBJ2-7; no clear D. The CDR3 is made up of 11 amino acids. CDR1 is LNHNV and CDR2 is YYDKDF in the germline V gene (reference sequence). V shed 5 bases and J shed 4 bases, with 6 bases lying between them. The DNA of the CDR3 is TGTGCCACCAGCGCGCGGTACGAGCAGTACTTC. Translated: CATSARYEQYF.

The chain joins TRBV24-1 to TRBJ2-1; the D gene is possibly TRBD1 (5 bases). The V and J ends lost 3 bases and 5 bases respectively, with 10 bases between them. CDR1 is KGHDR and CDR2 is SFDVKD in the germline V gene. The CDR3 is 14 residues long. Written as DNA, the CDR3 is TGTGCCACCAGTGATCGAACAGGCCACAATGAGCAGTTCTTC. It encodes CATSDRTGHNEQFF.

J is TRBJ2-5 and V is TRBV20-1; D remains unclear. CDR1 DFQATT and CDR2 SNEGSKA come from the germline V gene (reference sequence). CDR3 length: 13 residues. Between the trimmed V and J ends, which lost 3 bases and 1 base, there was a span of 9 bases. DNA for the CDR3: TGCAGTGCTAGTGTCGGAAGCCAAGAGACCCAGTACTTC. It specifies CSASVGSQETQYF.

V is TRBV6-5 and J is TRBJ2-7; perhaps D is TRBD1 or TRBD2 (5 bases each). The ends were cut back, 2 bases at V and 4 bases at J, with 9 bases in the middle. The CDR3 length is 13 residues. CDR1 and CDR2 from the germline V gene are MNHEY and SVGAGI. CDR3 amino acids: CASSYGGPYEQYF. The CDR3 nucleotides are TGTGCCAGCAGTTACGGGGGACCTTACGAGCAGTACTTC.

The chain employs TRBV4-1 and TRBJ1-5; D unclear. V was pared by 2 bases and J by 1 base, with 15 bases between. Germline V lookup: CDR1 MGHRA, CDR2 YSYEKL. This CDR3 contains 17 residues. CDR3 region: CASSQPSEGLSNQPQHF. As DNA, the CDR3 is TGCGCCAGCAGCCAACCCTCGGAGGGTTTAAGCAATCAGCCCCAGCATTTT.

V gene TRBV19 combines with J gene TRBJ2-7; a possible D gene is TRBD2 (5 bases). Germline CDR1 is LNHDA and CDR2 is SQIVND (reference sequence). CDR3 size: 15 residues. V was cut by 5 bases and J by 1 base, with 15 bases left in between. The CDR3 loop reads CASSGRTRGSYEQYF. As DNA, the CDR3 is TGTGCCAGTAGTGGCCGAACCCGAGGGTCCTACGAGCAGTACTTC. Full variable domain (remainder filled in from reference TRBV19 and TRBJ2-7): DGGITQSPKYLFRKEGQNVTLSCEQNLNHDAMYWYRQDPGQGLRLIYYSQIVNDFQKGDIAEGYSVSREKKESFPLTVTSAQKNPTAFYLCASSGRTRGSYEQYFGPGTRLTVT.

The V gene is TRBV4-1, the J gene TRBJ1-4, with a weak D call TRBD1 (6 bases). Trimming shortened V by 4 bases and J by 3 bases, and 15 bases separated the two germline ends. This CDR3 has 16 residues. Per germline, CDR1 MGHRA and CDR2 YSYEKL. CDR3 nucleotides: TGCGCCAGCAGCCCTGCAGGACAGCGATCTAATGAAAAACTGTTTTTT. This sequence encodes CASSPAGQRSNEKLFF.

The CDR3 protein is CATSRETGTGAEKLFF. The CDR3 DNA reads TGTGCCACCAGCAGAGAGACGGGGACAGGGGCCGAAAAACTGTTTTTT. V usage is TRBV15 and J usage is TRBJ1-4; 10 nucleotides agree with TRBD1. The CDR3 contains 16 residues. Losses at the gene ends were 0 bases for V and 8 bases for J; bases not matched to a gene: 6. Germline V CDR1 and CDR2: LNHNV, YYDKDF (reference sequence).

This clone was seen only once. The genes are TRBV15 and TRBJ2-1, with 9 bases matching TRBD2. The CDR3 loop spans 14 amino acids. In germline, CDR1 is LNHNV, CDR2 YYDKDF (reference sequence). With 6 bases clipped from V and 1 base from J, the junction kept 1 base outside the gene matches. The CDR3 reads CATRAGGSYNEQFF. CDR3 coding DNA: TGTGCCACCAGAGCGGGAGGATCCTACAATGAGCAGTTCTTC.